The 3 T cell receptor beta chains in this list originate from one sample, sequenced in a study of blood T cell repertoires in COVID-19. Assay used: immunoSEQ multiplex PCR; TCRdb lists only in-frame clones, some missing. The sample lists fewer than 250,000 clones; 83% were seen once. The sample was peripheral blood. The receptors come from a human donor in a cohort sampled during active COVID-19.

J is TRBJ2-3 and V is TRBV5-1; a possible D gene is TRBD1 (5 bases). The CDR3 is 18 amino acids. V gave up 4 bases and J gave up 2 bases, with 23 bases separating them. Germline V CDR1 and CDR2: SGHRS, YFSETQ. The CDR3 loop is CASSPRGPGRTYTDTQYF. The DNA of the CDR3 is TGCGCCAGCAGCCCCCGCGGCCCAGGGCGGACATACACAGATACGCAGTATTTT.

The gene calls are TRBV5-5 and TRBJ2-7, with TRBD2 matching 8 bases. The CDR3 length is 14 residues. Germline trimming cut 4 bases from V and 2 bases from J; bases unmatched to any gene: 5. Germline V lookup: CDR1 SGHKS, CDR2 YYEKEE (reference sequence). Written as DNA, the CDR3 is TGTGCCAGCAGCCCGGCGGGGGGCCCCTACGAGCAGTACTTC. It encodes CASSPAGGPYEQYF.

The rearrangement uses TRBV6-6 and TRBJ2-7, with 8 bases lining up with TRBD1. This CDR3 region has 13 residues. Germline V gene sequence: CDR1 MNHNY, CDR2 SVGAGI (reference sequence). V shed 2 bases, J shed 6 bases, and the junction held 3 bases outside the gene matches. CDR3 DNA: TGTGCCAGCAGTTACGGACAGGGCAGCGAGCAGTACTTC. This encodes CASSYGQGSEQYF.